This passage covers 18 T cell receptor beta chains from one sample sequenced in a study of monozygotic twins with inflammatory bowel disease. Following a re-call of the 5' RACE reads, TCRdb has one entry per CDR3 protein and lacks DNA. The listing records roughly 320,000 distinct CDR3 sequences. Material: blood. These receptors all stem from a human donor with ulcerative colitis or Crohn's disease, or a healthy co-twin of an affected twin (not recorded which).

V is TRBV29-1 and J is TRBJ2-3; absent DNA, TCRdb's TRBD2 call cannot be checked. CDR3 size: 14 residues. Germline values: CDR1 SQVTM, CDR2 ANQGSEA. The CDR3 reads CSVGLAGATDTQYF.

The chain employs TRBV5-1 and TRBJ1-1; as DNA is missing, the TRBD1 call by TCRdb cannot be tested. The CDR3 extends over 14 amino acids. Germline lookup yields CDR1 SGHRS and CDR2 YFSETQ. This CDR3 is CASSFGQTNTEAFF. The full variable domain, in which reference TRBV5-1 and TRBJ1-1 provide the parts outside the CDR3, is KAGVTQTPRYLIKTRGQQVTLSCSPISGHRSVSWYQQTPGQGLQFLFEYFSETQRNKGNFPGRFSGRQFSNSRSEMNVSTLELGDSALYLCASSFGQTNTEAFFGQGTRLTVV.

CDR3 loop: CASSGTSGGFEQFF. V usage is TRBV7-9 and J usage is TRBJ2-1; with no DNA, the TCRdb D assignment of TRBD2 cannot be verified. The length of the CDR3 is 14 residues. Germline V gene data show CDR1 as SEHNR and CDR2 as FQNEAQ (reference sequence).

The rearrangement links TRBV20-1 to TRBJ1-6. Germline V gives CDR1 DFQATT, CDR2 SNEGSKA (reference sequence). The CDR3 has 13 amino acids. The chain's CDR3 is CSAPGGPNSPLHF.

The V and J genes are TRBV30 and TRBJ1-6; there is no DNA to check the TCRdb D call of TRBD1. Germline CDR1 GTSNPN, CDR2 SVGIG (reference sequence). The CDR3 consists of 15 residues. The CDR3 sequence is CAWSAPSRGDSPLHF.

The rearrangement joins TRBV5-1 to TRBJ2-7. Germline lookup yields CDR1 SGHRS and CDR2 YFSETQ. The CDR3 has 15 amino acids. The CDR3 loop reads CASALGGWGSYEQYF.

The chain couples TRBV24-1 to TRBJ2-3; TCRdb calls TRBD1, which cannot be checked without DNA. CDR1 and CDR2 (germline): KGHDR, SFDVKD. The CDR3 consists of 15 residues. This chain's CDR3 is CATSEGTGAADTQYF.

The rearrangement uses TRBV6-2 or TRBV6-3 and TRBJ1-1; the TCRdb call, TRBD1, lacks DNA for checking. The CDR3 length is 14 residues. Germline V gene sequence: CDR1 MNHEY, CDR2 SVGEGT. The CDR3 region is CASSYQGMNTEAFF.

The chain has TRBV18 and TRBJ2-5; TCRdb names TRBD1, which stays unverified in the absence of DNA. Germline assignment: CDR1 KGHSH and CDR2 LQKENI. CDR3 size: 17 residues. Here the CDR3 reads CASSPGPTGLGGETQYF.

The rearrangement links TRBV28 to TRBJ1-3. CDR3 length equals 14 residues. CDR1 and CDR2 from the germline V gene are MDHEN and SYDVKM. Here the CDR3 reads CASNPRPSGNTIYF. Together with reference TRBV28 and TRBJ1-3, the CDR3 gives the full variable domain: DVKVTQSSRYLVKRTGEKVFLECVQDMDHENMFWYRQDPGLGLRLIYFSYDVKMKEKGDIPEGYSVSREKKERFSLILESASTNQTSMYLCASNPRPSGNTIYFGEGSWLTVV.

The CDR3 loop is CASSLGAGVHQPQHF. V usage is TRBV5-1 and J usage is TRBJ1-5; TCRdb reports TRBD1, a call that lacks DNA to check it against. The CDR3 extends over 15 amino acids. CDR1 and CDR2 from the germline V gene are SGHRS and YFSETQ.

V and J are TRBV12-3 or TRBV12-4 and TRBJ2-7; the D call from TCRdb, TRBD1, cannot be confirmed without DNA. The CDR3 runs 15 residues. CDR3: CAISAWGTATYEQYF.

The chain joins TRBV12-3 or TRBV12-4 to TRBJ2-6; TCRdb calls TRBD1, which cannot be checked without DNA. The CDR3 sequence is 15 residues long. CDR3 sequence reads: CASSLRGLGANVLTF.

The chain couples TRBV12-3 or TRBV12-4 to TRBJ1-5. The CDR3 has 13 residues. The CDR3 here is CASGSQINQPQHF.

CDR3 sequence reads: CASSFLGAYNEQFF. The chain combines TRBV7-8 with TRBJ2-1. The CDR3 contains 14 residues. The germline V gene encodes CDR1 SGHVS and CDR2 FQNEAQ.

This chain connects TRBV3-1 to TRBJ1-6; TCRdb picks TRBD1, but there is no DNA to check that call. Germline CDR1 and CDR2: LGHDT and YNNKEL (reference sequence). This CDR3 is built from 16 residues. The CDR3 region is CASSQDWTGGNSPLHF. The full variable domain, its missing parts supplied by reference TRBV3-1 and TRBJ1-6, is DTAVSQTPKYLVTQMGNDKSIKCEQNLGHDTMYWYKQDSKKFLKIMFSYNNKELIINETVPNRFSPKSPDKAHLNLHINSLELGDSAVYFCASSQDWTGGNSPLHFGNGTRLTVT.

The chain couples TRBV9 to TRBJ2-7; as DNA is missing, the TRBD1 call by TCRdb cannot be tested. The germline V gene encodes CDR1 SGDLS and CDR2 YYNGEE. This CDR3 region has 14 residues. This CDR3 is CASSVGTGIYEQYF.

This chain links TRBV9 with TRBJ1-2; TCRdb picks TRBD1, but there is no DNA to check that call. The germline V gene has CDR1 SGDLS and CDR2 YYNGEE. CDR3 length equals 12 residues. The CDR3 reads CASSPRGGGYTF.